A selection of T cell receptor beta chains follows, all from one sample in a study of early T cells in non-severe SARS-CoV-2 infection. TCRdb itself ran the 5' RACE reads through MiXCR, one entry per CDR3 protein. The sample lists 60,000 to 65,000 distinct CDR3 sequences, roughly 9% occurring once. This specimen consisted of whole blood, obtained at baseline. These receptors were collected from an adult who was a healthcare worker with PCR-confirmed SARS-CoV-2 infection or an uninfected control (not recorded which). Both conserved end residues are part of each CDR3. A row's size may be missing; if present it is once, few, many or a size class.

J gene: TRBJ2-2; clone size: .; V gene: TRBV24-1; CDR3 protein: CATSDGTSYTGELFF
J gene: TRBJ2-5; clone size: few; V gene: TRBV12-3/TRBV12-4; CDR3 protein: CASSLGLAGHQGTQYF
J gene: TRBJ2-2; clone size: .; V gene: TRBV30; CDR3 protein: CAWSVQGTGELFF
J gene: TRBJ1-1; clone size: .; V gene: TRBV11-2; CDR3 protein: CASSPYSNTEAFF
J gene: TRBJ2-5; clone size: .; V gene: TRBV5-5; CDR3 protein: CASSLNQQETQYF
J gene: TRBJ1-1; clone size: .; V gene: TRBV5-1; CDR3 protein: CASSLEGLNTEAFF
J gene: TRBJ2-5; clone size: many; V gene: TRBV5-1; CDR3 protein: CASSREIQETQYF
J gene: TRBJ1-1; clone size: .; V gene: TRBV20-1; CDR3 protein: CSARDHGLGNTEAFF
J gene: TRBJ2-4; clone size: many; V gene: TRBV5-4; CDR3 protein: CASSLVGQSTIQYF
J gene: TRBJ2-3; clone size: many; V gene: TRBV6-2/TRBV6-3; CDR3 protein: CASSYDGRITDTQYF
J gene: TRBJ2-2; clone size: .; V gene: TRBV5-1; CDR3 protein: CASSLISGNTGELFF
J gene: TRBJ2-7; clone size: many; V gene: TRBV6-5; CDR3 protein: CASSYSSLAGGPYEQYF
J gene: TRBJ1-2; clone size: few; V gene: TRBV20-1; CDR3 protein: CSAMTLQGVGYGYTF
J gene: TRBJ1-2; clone size: many; V gene: TRBV20-1; CDR3 protein: CSARDLGAGDYGYTF
J gene: TRBJ2-1; clone size: many; V gene: TRBV24-1; CDR3 protein: CATPWPSGGGDEQFF
J gene: TRBJ2-7; clone size: many; V gene: TRBV6-1; CDR3 protein: CASSERAPYEQYF
J gene: TRBJ2-1; clone size: many; V gene: TRBV7-2; CDR3 protein: CASSGLRGLYEQFF
J gene: TRBJ2-2; clone size: .; V gene: TRBV27; CDR3 protein: CASKGGRATGELFF
J gene: TRBJ1-2; clone size: many; V gene: TRBV14; CDR3 protein: CASSRLTANYGYTF